The 2 T cell receptor beta chains given below trace back to one sample, sequenced in a study of human T cells and chemical hapten exposure. One entry per CDR3 protein results from TCRdb running MiXCR on the RACE reads. The sample gives more than 70,000 distinct CDR3 sequences, 8.5% of which show up once; 2.6% is in the top ten. The sample's time point: pre-sensitization, week 0. Treatment meaning: therapeutic diphenylcyclopropenone sensitization with weekly scalp DPC. The material was whole blood, obtained in connection with sensitization to the hapten diphenylcyclopropenone (DPC). The receptors here all came from a man aged 35-49 years with alopecia areata. Some clones in this sample may be carry-over from other donors' samples.

The gene calls are TRBV9 and TRBJ2-3; D remains unclear. V was cut by 0 bases and J by 1 base, with 9 bases left in between. CDR1 and CDR2 (germline): SGDLS, YYNGEE. This CDR3 is built from 15 residues. The CDR3 coding sequence is TGTGCCAGCAGCGTAGCATTCTGGGGCACAGATACGCAGTATTTT. Encoded protein: CASSVAFWGTDTQYF.

The rearrangement joins TRBV18 to TRBJ2-7; maybe TRBD1 (5 bases). V lost 2 bases to trimming and J lost 5 bases, with 10 bases between them. Germline loops: CDR1 KGHSH, CDR2 LQKENI. This CDR3 region has 13 residues. The CDR3 is CASSPGAGNEQYF. The CDR3 nucleotides read TGTGCCAGCTCACCAGGGGCAGGGAACGAGCAGTACTTC.